These 30 T cell receptor beta chains originate from one sample sequenced in a study of beta chain features in type 1 diabetes. Study results and caveats: Moderate yet significant TCRB CDR3 shortening was seen in Type 1 diabetes patients in all four CD4+ subsets.

What these receptors recognize is not known. Every bit of the isolated RNA underwent reverse transcription, so sequencing read expressed TCRB transcripts. Produced via immunoSEQ multiplex PCR; TCRdb's table is partial and in-frame only. This table holds over 600,000 clones, around an eighth found once. Material for sequencing was naive CD4+ T cells from blood. The receptor set was obtained from a man aged 30-40 years with type 1 diabetes.

This clone has more than one count but fewer than ten. The sample contains more than one DNA sequence encoding this CDR3. The CDR3 here is CASSVRLAGTDTQYF. The CDR3 bases are TGTGCCAGCAGCGTACGCCTAGCGGGCACAGATACGCAGTATTTT. This chain links TRBV9 with TRBJ2-3; 7 bases align to TRBD2. This CDR3 comprises 15 residues. Per germline, CDR1 SGDLS and CDR2 YYNGEE. The trim removed 1 base at V and 1 base at J, leaving 3 bases unmatched.

This clone was recorded a few times. V gene TRBV14 combines with J gene TRBJ2-7; possible D gene TRBD2, 6 bases. Germline loops: CDR1 SGHDN, CDR2 FVKESK. Trimming cost V 0 bases and J 7 bases, with 10 bases left between them. There are 13 residues in the CDR3. CDR3 nucleotides: TGTGCCAGCAGCCAAGAGGAGGGGCTGGAGCAGTACTTC. This encodes CASSQEEGLEQYF.

The chain carries TRBV7-6 and TRBJ2-3; D is unclear. The CDR3 spans 14 residues. V was pared by 5 bases and J by 0 bases, with 9 bases between. Germline V gives CDR1 SGHVS, CDR2 FNYEAQ. The CDR3: CASSLQPSTDTQYF. CDR3 nucleotide sequence: TGTGCCAGCAGCCTCCAGCCTAGCACAGATACGCAGTATTTT. Supplemented by reference TRBV7-6 and TRBJ2-3, the full variable domain reads GAGVSQSPRYKVTKRGQDVALRCDPISGHVSLYWYRQALGQGPEFLTYFNYEAQQDKSGLPNDRFSAERPEGSISTLTIQRTEQRDSAMYRCASSLQPSTDTQYFGPGTRLTVL.

The chain is built from TRBV6-5 and TRBJ1-4; 7 positions agree with TRBD1. Germline V gives CDR1 MNHEY, CDR2 SVGAGI. Losses at the gene ends were 4 bases for V and 5 bases for J; bases not matched to a gene: 7. The CDR3 is 15 residues long. CDR3 region: CASSSRQGRNEKLFF. In DNA form, the CDR3 reads TGTGCCAGCAGTTCCCGACAGGGAAGGAATGAAAAACTGTTTTTT.

In its sample, this clone was seen a few times. The chain combines TRBV18 with TRBJ2-5; maybe TRBD1 (6 bases). This CDR3 has 15 residues. The V end lost 1 base, the J end lost 1 base, and 10 bases lay between the germline ends. Per the germline V gene, CDR1 is KGHSH and CDR2 is LQKENI. The CDR3 DNA sequence: TGTGCCAGCTCACCACTAACAGGGCCCCAAGAGACCCAGTACTTC. Residues: CASSPLTGPQETQYF.

V gene TRBV4-3 combines with J gene TRBJ2-3, with D possibly TRBD1 on 5 matching bases. Trimming removed 0 bases from V and 2 bases from J, with 15 bases in between. The CDR3 totals 17 residues. Germline V gives CDR1 LGHNA, CDR2 YSLEER. CDR3 sequence (DNA): TGCGCCAGCAGCCAAGAGTATGGCAGACAGCTCACAGATACGCAGTATTTT. Translating gives CASSQEYGRQLTDTQYF.

This chain uses TRBV4-1 with TRBJ2-5, with a tentative D call TRBD2 (5 bases). The CDR3 loop spans 15 amino acids. V dropped 3 bases and J dropped 5 bases, with 16 bases sitting between them. Germline CDR1 and CDR2: MGHRA and YSYEKL. DNA of the CDR3: TGCGCCAGCAGCCACACCATTTACGGGGTGGAGACCCAGTACTTC. The encoded protein is CASSHTIYGVETQYF.

This clone was detected only a few times. The chain employs TRBV7-2 and TRBJ1-3; a possible D gene is TRBD1 (6 bases). Germline values: CDR1 SGHTA, CDR2 FQGNSA. The CDR3 runs to 16 residues. V was clipped by 0 bases and J by 0 bases, with 9 bases between them. In DNA, the CDR3 is TGTGCCAGCAGCTTAGCGGGAGGGGGCTCTGGAAACACCATATATTTT. It encodes CASSLAGGGSGNTIYF.

Only a few counts were recorded for this clone. The chain links TRBV7-9 to TRBJ1-6; D unresolved. Per the germline V gene, CDR1 is SEHNR and CDR2 is FQNEAQ (reference sequence). There are 13 residues in the CDR3. V lost 1 base, J lost 14 bases, and 12 bases lay in between. The CDR3 loop is CASSLETNKALHF. The CDR3 DNA is TGTGCCAGCAGCTTAGAGACCAATAAGGCCCTCCACTTT.

The chain employs TRBV10-3 and TRBJ1-5; D perhaps matches TRBD1 (6 bases). The germline CDR1 and CDR2 sequences are ENHRY and SYGVKD. V was pared by 3 bases and J by 4 bases, with 16 bases between. This CDR3 is 16 amino acids long. CDR3 loop: CAISDLKGVINQPQHF. The CDR3 nucleotides are TGTGCCATCAGTGACCTGAAGGGGGTAATAAATCAGCCCCAGCATTTT.

This clone has a handful of counts. V gene TRBV28 combines with J gene TRBJ1-5, with D perhaps TRBD1 (5 bases). Germline V CDR1 and CDR2: MDHEN, SYDVKM. The CDR3 sequence is 15 residues long. The ends were cut back, 6 bases at V and 2 bases at J, with 14 bases in the middle. CDR3 sequence (DNA): TGTGCCAGCAGAGGGGCAGACATAGGCAATCAGCCCCAGCATTTT. Its protein product is CASRGADIGNQPQHF.

The chain recombines TRBV10-3 with TRBJ1-6, with TRBD1 identical over 9 bases. Germline CDR1 ENHRY, CDR2 SYGVKD. V shed 7 bases, J shed 7 bases, and the junction held 2 bases outside the gene matches. CDR3 length: 13 residues. Here the CDR3 DNA reads TGTGCCATCAACGGACAGGGGAATTCACCCCTCCACTTT. It codes for CAINGQGNSPLHF.

This clone has only a few counts. V usage is TRBV12-5 and J usage is TRBJ2-5; the match to TRBD2 covers 7 bases. The V gene end was trimmed by 0 bases and the J gene end by 3 bases; junction bases not matched to a gene: 4. The CDR3 is 15 residues long. Germline V gene sequence: CDR1 LGHNT, CDR2 FRNRAP. CDR3 nucleotides: TGTGCTAGTGGTTTGGTAATGGGAGGGGAAGAGACCCAGTACTTC. This encodes CASGLVMGGEETQYF. The whole variable domain, filled in from reference TRBV12-5 and TRBJ2-5, reads DARVTQTPRHKVTEMGQEVTMRCQPILGHNTVFWYRQTMMQGLELLAYFRNRAPLDDSGMPKDRFSAEMPDATLATLKIQPSEPRDSAVYFCASGLVMGGEETQYFGPGTRLLVL.

This chain connects TRBV9 to TRBJ1-1, with D unresolved. V lost 8 bases, J lost 1 base, and 12 bases lay in between. Germline assignment: CDR1 SGDLS and CDR2 YYNGEE. The CDR3 extends over 13 amino acids. The CDR3: CASSFSGNTEAFF. The CDR3 DNA reads TGTGCCAGTAGTTTCTCAGGGAACACTGAAGCTTTCTTT. Filled out from reference TRBV9 and TRBJ1-1, the complete variable domain reads DSGVTQTPKHLITATGQRVTLRCSPRSGDLSVYWYQQSLDQGLQFLIQYYNGEERAKGNILERFSAQQFPDLHSELNLSSLELGDSALYFCASSFSGNTEAFFGQGTRLTVV.

The sample holds a few counts of this clone. The chain joins TRBV28 to TRBJ1-2; TRBD1 is a possible D gene (5 bases). The V end was cut by 7 bases, the J end by 5 bases, with 20 bases between. Germline V gene data show CDR1 as MDHEN and CDR2 as SYDVKM. The CDR3 covers 15 residues. The CDR3 loop is CASIRGLVQGYGYTF. The CDR3 DNA reads as TGTGCCAGCATACGGGGGTTGGTTCAGGGATATGGCTACACCTTC.

This clone was found a few times. The chain employs TRBV10-2 and TRBJ1-2; perhaps TRBD1 as D (6 bases). Germline CDR1 WSHSY, CDR2 SAAADI. Trimming took off 0 bases at V and 6 bases at J, with 11 bases between the two ends. The CDR3 covers 14 residues. The CDR3 nucleotides read TGCGCCAGCAGTGAGTCGAACAGGGCGGATGGCTACACCTTC. It codes for CASSESNRADGYTF.

As concerns this clone: The germline gene is not matched at one end of the junction; a read error may be the cause. The CDR3, as DNA: TGTGCCAGCAGCCCCTTCAGGGGGGCCCCCCTCTTC. Its translation is CASSPFRGAPLF. The chain joins TRBV7-2 to TRBJ2-1, with a weak D call TRBD1 (7 bases). In germline, CDR1 is SGHTA, CDR2 FQGNSA. This CDR3 is built from 12 residues.

In its sample, this clone was seen a few times. V gene TRBV18 combines with J gene TRBJ2-1; D is possibly TRBD1 (6 bases). The CDR3 has 12 amino acids. CDR1 KGHSH and CDR2 LQKENI come from the germline V gene. Trimming stripped 3 bases from V and 10 bases from J, with 10 bases between. CDR3 in amino acids: CASSPTGQEQFF. CDR3 in DNA: TGTGCCAGCTCACCCACAGGACAGGAGCAGTTCTTC.

This clone appeared a few times. This rearrangement joins TRBV7-2 to TRBJ1-4; D might be TRBD1 (5 bases). The CDR3 is 14 residues long. Deletions cut 3 bases from V and 6 bases from J, with 11 bases between. Germline-derived CDR1 and CDR2 are SGHTA and FQGNSA. As DNA, the CDR3 is TGTGCCAGCAGCTTTCAGGGTGGGGATGAAAAACTGTTTTTT. Encoded protein: CASSFQGGDEKLFF.

This clone was found a few times. The rearrangement joins TRBV4-3 to TRBJ2-1; D may match TRBD1 or TRBD2 (6 bases each). The length of the CDR3 is 15 residues. Deletions cut 4 bases from V and 3 bases from J, with 13 bases between. Germline CDR1 is LGHNA and CDR2 is YSLEER. CDR3 bases: TGCGCCAGCAGCCCCGACAGGAGGGTCTACAATGAGCAGTTCTTC. Amino acid sequence: CASSPDRRVYNEQFF.

This clone was seen only a few times. As DNA, the CDR3 is TGTGCCAGCGGCCCCGGGGCTTCCACTGGTCGAGGCTACACCTTC. Translated, it gives CASGPGASTGRGYTF. The chain uses TRBV28 and TRBJ1-2, with D tentatively TRBD1 (5 bases). V lost 8 bases, J lost 8 bases, and 24 bases lay in between. The CDR3 has 15 amino acids. The V gene's germline CDR1 is MDHEN and CDR2 SYDVKM.

This rearrangement joins TRBV6-1 to TRBJ2-7, with D uncertain. The CDR3 totals 15 residues. The germline gives CDR1 MNHNS, CDR2 SASEGT. The V and J ends lost 1 base and 2 bases respectively, with 12 bases between them. CDR3 protein: CASSEGGTITYEQYF. Written as DNA, the CDR3 is TGTGCCAGCAGTGAAGGCGGCACGATCACCTACGAGCAGTACTTC.

This clone was seen ten or more times. This chain uses TRBV14 with TRBJ2-3; no reliable D call. The CDR3 length is 14 residues. In germline, CDR1 is SGHDN, CDR2 FVKESK. The V and J ends lost 0 bases and 1 base respectively, with 5 bases between them. CDR3 nucleotides: TGTGCCAGCAGCCAAGATATCCGCACAGATACGCAGTATTTT. Amino acid sequence: CASSQDIRTDTQYF.

This clone occurred a few times. The chain employs TRBV9 and TRBJ1-1; D is ambiguous. In germline, CDR1 is SGDLS, CDR2 YYNGEE. Trimming removed 2 bases from V and 5 bases from J, with 16 bases in between. The CDR3 contains 15 residues. CDR3 sequence: CASSVDDGRNTEAFF. The CDR3 DNA is TGTGCCAGCAGCGTCGATGACGGTAGGAATACTGAAGCTTTCTTT. The whole variable domain, remainder taken from reference TRBV9 and TRBJ1-1, is DSGVTQTPKHLITATGQRVTLRCSPRSGDLSVYWYQQSLDQGLQFLIQYYNGEERAKGNILERFSAQQFPDLHSELNLSSLELGDSALYFCASSVDDGRNTEAFFGQGTRLTVV.

This clone has more than one count but fewer than ten. The CDR3 DNA follows: TGTGCCTCTAGGGCGGGGCTAGCGGACTTCTACGAGCAGTACTTC. Protein sequence: CASRAGLADFYEQYF. This chain links TRBV7-2 with TRBJ2-7, with 7 positions matching TRBD2. V was pared by 11 bases and J by 3 bases, with 16 bases of the junction left unmatched. CDR1 SGHTA and CDR2 FQGNSA come from the germline V gene. The CDR3 has 15 residues.

The sample holds a few counts of this clone. The chain combines TRBV7-9 with TRBJ1-2; no clear D. The germline V gene has CDR1 SEHNR and CDR2 FQNEAQ (reference sequence). The CDR3 covers 12 residues. V gave up 5 bases and J gave up 5 bases, with 9 bases separating them. CDR3 DNA sequence: TGTGCCAGCAGCCGCGCTCGATATGGCTACACCTTC. Translation gives CASSRARYGYTF.

This clone was counted a few times. The chain uses TRBV7-8 and TRBJ1-6, with D perhaps matching TRBD1 (6 bases). V was clipped by 1 base and J by 8 bases, with 12 bases between them. CDR3 size: 15 residues. Germline loops: CDR1 SGHVS, CDR2 FQNEAQ. The CDR3 sequence: CASSLEARGDSPLHF. The CDR3 coding sequence is TGTGCCAGCAGCTTAGAGGCCAGGGGAGATTCACCCCTCCACTTT.

On this clone: The identical CDR3 is also encoded by other nucleotide sequences in the sample. This chain joins TRBV29-1 and TRBJ1-1; a weak D match, TRBD1 (6 bases). Trimming took 6 bases from V and 0 from J, leaving 11 bases between them. Germline V gene sequence: CDR1 SQVTM, CDR2 ANQGSEA. There are 13 residues in the CDR3. CDR3 bases: TGCAGCGTGGGACACTTGTTGAACACTGAAGCTTTCTTT. Its translation: CSVGHLLNTEAFF.

The genes are TRBV7-9 and TRBJ1-1; 8 positions match TRBD1. Unmatched junction bases numbered 18, after V lost 3 bases and J lost 3 bases. CDR1 is SEHNR and CDR2 is FQNEAQ in the germline V gene (reference sequence). There are 19 residues in the CDR3. CDR3 DNA sequence: TGTGCCAGCAGCTTCGAAAGAGACAGGGGAGTTGTGGTCGACACTGAAGCTTTCTTT. Amino acids: CASSFERDRGVVVDTEAFF.

As concerns this clone: Other DNA sequences in this sample translate to the same CDR3. This rearrangement joins TRBV28 to TRBJ1-5; the match to TRBD1 covers 11 bases. Looked up from germline, CDR1 is MDHEN and CDR2 is SYDVKM. The CDR3 runs to 14 residues. The V and J ends lost 8 bases and 5 bases, in that order; junction bases with no gene match: 5. CDR3 DNA sequence: TGTGCCAGCTCATCGGGACAGGGGGATCAGCCCCAGCATTTT. This encodes CASSSGQGDQPQHF.